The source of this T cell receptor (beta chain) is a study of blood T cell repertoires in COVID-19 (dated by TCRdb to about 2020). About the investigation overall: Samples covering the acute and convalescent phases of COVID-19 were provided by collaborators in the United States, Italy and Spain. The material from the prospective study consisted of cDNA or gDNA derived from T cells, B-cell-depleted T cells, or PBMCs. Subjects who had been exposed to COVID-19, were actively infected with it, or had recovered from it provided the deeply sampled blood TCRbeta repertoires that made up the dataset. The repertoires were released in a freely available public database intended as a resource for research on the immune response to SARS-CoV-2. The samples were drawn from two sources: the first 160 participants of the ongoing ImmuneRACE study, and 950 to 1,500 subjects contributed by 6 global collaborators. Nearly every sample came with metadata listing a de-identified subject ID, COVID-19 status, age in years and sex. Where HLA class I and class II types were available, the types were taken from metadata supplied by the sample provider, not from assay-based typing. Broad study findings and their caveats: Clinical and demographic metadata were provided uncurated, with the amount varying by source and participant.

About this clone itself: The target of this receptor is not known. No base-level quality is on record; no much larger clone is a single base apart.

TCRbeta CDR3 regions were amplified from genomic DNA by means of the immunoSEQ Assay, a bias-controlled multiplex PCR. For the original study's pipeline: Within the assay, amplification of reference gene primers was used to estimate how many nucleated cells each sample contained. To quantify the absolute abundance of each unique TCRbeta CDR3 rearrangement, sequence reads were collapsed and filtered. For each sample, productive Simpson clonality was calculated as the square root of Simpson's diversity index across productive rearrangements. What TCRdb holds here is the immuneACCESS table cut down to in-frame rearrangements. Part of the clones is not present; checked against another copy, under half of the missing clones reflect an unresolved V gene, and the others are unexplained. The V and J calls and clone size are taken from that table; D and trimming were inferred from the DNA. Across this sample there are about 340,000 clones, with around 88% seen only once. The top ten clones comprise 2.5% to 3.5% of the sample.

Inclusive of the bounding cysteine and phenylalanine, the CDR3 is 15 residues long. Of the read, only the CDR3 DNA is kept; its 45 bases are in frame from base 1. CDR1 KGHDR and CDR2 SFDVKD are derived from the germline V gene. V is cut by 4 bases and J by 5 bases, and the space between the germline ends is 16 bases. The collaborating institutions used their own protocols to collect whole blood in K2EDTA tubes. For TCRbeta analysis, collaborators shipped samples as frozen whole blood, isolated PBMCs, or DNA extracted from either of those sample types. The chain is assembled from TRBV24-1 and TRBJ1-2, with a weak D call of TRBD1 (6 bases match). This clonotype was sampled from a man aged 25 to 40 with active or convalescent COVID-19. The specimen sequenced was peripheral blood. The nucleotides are TGTGCCACCAGTGAGTCAGGGGCGCCTGGGTATGGCTACACCTTC. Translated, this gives CATSESGAPGYGYTF.